What follows is one T cell receptor beta chain and its context. Its cognate antigen has yet to be identified. Within one base of it there is no much larger clone, and no base qualities were kept. This sample is drawn from a study of PD-1 blockade in mismatch repair-deficient tumors (dated by TCRdb to 2016 to 2017). Regarding the complete study: Between September 2013 and late 2016, the trial enrolled 86 consecutive patients with approximately 12 types of mismatch repair-deficient cancer, all of whom had received prior treatment and were progressing. Tumor-associated T cell clones were tracked in the peripheral blood of patients responding to PD-1 blockade by deep sequencing of TCR CDR3 regions.

The library relied on the immunoSEQ multiplex PCR assay. In its TCRdb copy, this immuneACCESS table keeps in-frame sequences only and misses some clones. Where compared with another copy, unresolved V genes explain less than half of these, and the others have no known cause. This sample gives more than 95,000 clones in total; approximately 86% of them show up just once. The leading ten clones occupy approximately 15% of the sample. What the work shows at the level of the full study, not this receptor alone: After pembrolizumab, tumor-resident clones, which were often undetectable in blood before treatment, expanded rapidly and then contracted, generally ahead of radiologic responses.

For every enrolled patient, mismatch repair deficiency was confirmed by either polymerase chain reaction or immunohistochemistry. A few patients who responded to pembrolizumab therapy underwent TCR sequencing. The phase II trial prospectively tested pembrolizumab PD-1 blockade in advanced mismatch repair-deficient cancers regardless of tissue of origin. Peripheral blood T cell samples were serially collected before and at multiple times after PD-1 blockade was started. The timing of each blood sample was reported as weeks after the first dose of pembrolizumab. Taken from cysteine to phenylalanine, the CDR3 has 16 residues. Here the CDR3 DNA is all that survives: 48 bases in frame from base 1. CDR1 is given as SGHNT and CDR2 as YENEEA, both from the germline V gene. Trimming takes 1 base from V and 5 bases from J, and the germline ends sit 18 bases apart.

The sequence links TRBV11-3 to TRBJ2-7, with the D segment identity uncertain. This clonotype was sampled from an adult with mismatch repair-deficient cancer. This specimen consisted of peripheral blood, obtained 44 weeks after starting pembrolizumab. The CDR3 reads as follows: CASSLGLWKNRHEQYF. DNA sequence: TGTGCCAGCAGCTTAGGGTTGTGGAAGAATCGCCACGAGCAGTACTTC.